This T cell receptor beta chain was sequenced for a study of cytomegalovirus exposure and HLA in healthy donors. About the research overall: Previous work identified around 120 million unique TCR beta sequences from 150 million to 200 million T cells. Notes on the study in general: The study recorded 150 to 200 TCR beta chains that were cytomegalovirus-associated.

The PCR contained 60 Vbeta and 13 Jbeta primers. Here immunoSEQ multiplex PCR was the method, and the copy in TCRdb shows in-frame clones only, minus some. The table has 70,000 to 95,000 clones, 60% to 85% seen once. These donors, healthy bone marrow donors, were studied. J was trimmed by 4 bases and V by 5 bases; bases with no gene match: 3. CDR3 length: 13 residues. Germline values: CDR1 SGHVS, CDR2 FNYEAQ. Remarks on this clone: Its antigen is still unknown.

The chain links TRBV7-6 to TRBJ2-5, with 8 bases lining up with TRBD2. This TCR was recovered from a man aged 25 to 40 in good health and CMV-seropositive. The material sequenced was PBMCs. The DNA of the CDR3 is TGTGCCAGCAGCCACAGCGGGAGAGAGACCCAGTACTTC. Residues: CASSHSGRETQYF. Using reference TRBV7-6 and TRBJ2-5 for the parts outside the CDR3, the full variable domain is GAGVSQSPRYKVTKRGQDVALRCDPISGHVSLYWYRQALGQGPEFLTYFNYEAQQDKSGLPNDRFSAERPEGSISTLTIQRTEQRDSAMYRCASSHSGRETQYFGPGTRLLVL.